This T cell receptor (beta chain) was sequenced in a study of graft-versus-host responses after intestinal transplantation. The overall study: Isolated intestinal, liver-intestinal, or multivisceral transplants were what recipients had. All recipients got anti-thymocyte globulin induction, then tacrolimus and steroids for about 3 years. General observations from the study: High graft-versus-host to host-versus-graft clonal ratios were seen in allografts of patients with graft-donor T cell macrochimerism.

In the case of this clone: Its specificity is unknown.

Clones were read by immunoSEQ multiplex PCR, and TCRdb kept only the in-frame ones, dropping some. This sample has 100,000 or so clones, with under 95% found just once. The V gene's germline CDR1 is SGHTA and CDR2 FQGNSA. This CDR3 contains 15 residues. The V and J ends lost 1 base and 6 bases, in that order; junction bases with no gene match: 3. Source: unstimulated CD8+ T cells sorted from spleen or lymph node cells, taken before intestinal transplant. The clonotype comes from a human donor who received an intestinal transplant. This chain joins TRBV7-2 and TRBJ2-1, with 10 nucleotides matching TRBD1. CDR3 residues: CASSLGQGAGNEQFF. CDR3 nucleotide sequence: TGTGCCAGCAGCTTAGGACAGGGGGCAGGCAATGAGCAGTTCTTC.